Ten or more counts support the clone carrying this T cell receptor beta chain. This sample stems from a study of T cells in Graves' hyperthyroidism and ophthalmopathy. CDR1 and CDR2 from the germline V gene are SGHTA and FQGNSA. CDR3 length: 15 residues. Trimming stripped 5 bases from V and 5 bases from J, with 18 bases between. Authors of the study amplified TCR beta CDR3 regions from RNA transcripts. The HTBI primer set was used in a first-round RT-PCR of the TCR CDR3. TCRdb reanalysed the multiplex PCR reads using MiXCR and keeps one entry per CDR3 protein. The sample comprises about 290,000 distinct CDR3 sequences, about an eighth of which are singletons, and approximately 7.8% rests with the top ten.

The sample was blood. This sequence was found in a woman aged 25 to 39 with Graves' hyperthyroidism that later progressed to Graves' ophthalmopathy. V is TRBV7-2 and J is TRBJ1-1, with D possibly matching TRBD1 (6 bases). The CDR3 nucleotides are TGTGCCAGCAGCCTCGAGCCAGGGGCCGGGACTGAAGCTTTCTTT. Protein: CASSLEPGAGTEAFF.